Sequencing of this T cell receptor beta chain was carried out in a study of cytomegalovirus exposure and HLA in healthy donors. Looking at the study overall: Previous work identified around 120 million unique TCR beta sequences from around 180 million T cells. The study, taken as a whole, reports: It was confirmed in vitro that three of the CMV-associated chains were specific for CMV antigens. Evidence from a later analysis indicated that most CMV-associated TCR beta chains looked HLA-restricted. Most TCR sequences showed up rarely, but some public TCRs showed up in many donors.

CDR1 and CDR2 (germline): MNHEY, SMNVEV (reference sequence). V dropped 4 bases and J dropped 7 bases, with 7 bases sitting between them. The CDR3 runs to 12 residues. Details on this clone: Antigen: not known.

The PCR ran on 60 Vbeta and 13 Jbeta primers. Clones were sequenced by immunoSEQ multiplex PCR, and TCRdb holds only the in-frame ones, with some missing. The sample lists some 85,000 clones, roughly 83% seen once, with 2.4% in the top ten. The chain carries TRBV27 and TRBJ1-4, with D perhaps TRBD1 (5 bases). The sequence was obtained from a woman aged 45-65 years in good health and CMV-seronegative. Sequences were obtained from PBMCs. The CDR3 nucleotides are TGTGCCAGCAGTTCCGGGGGTGAAAAACTGTTTTTT. Translation: CASSSGGEKLFF.